Sequencing of this TCR beta chain was carried out in a study of vaccination effects on CD4 cells after COVID-19. Remarks on this clone: Its target is unknown.

The CDR3 spans 14 residues. The ends were cut back, 4 bases at V and 5 bases at J, with 15 bases in the middle. The germline gives CDR1 LGHDT, CDR2 YNNKEL (reference sequence). Produced via immunoSEQ multiplex PCR; TCRdb's table is partial and in-frame only. This table has some 17,000 clones, approximately 82% appearing once. Expansion of antigen-specific CD4+ T cells with viral peptide pools was carried out by the ViraFEST assay before sequencing. Isolating CD4+ T cells followed less than 12 days of culture. This person caught SARS-CoV-2 sometime from March to December 2020, and PCR testing confirmed the infection. Two-dose BNT162b2 or mRNA-1273 vaccination was given to participants.

This sequence was found in a human donor who had a prior SARS-CoV-2 infection. The input for sequencing was CD4+ T cells from PBMCs cultured with SARS-CoV-2 spike peptides, taken after COVID-19 vaccination. The rearrangement links TRBV3-1 (or the pseudogene TRBV3-2) to TRBJ2-7; possibly TRBD1 or TRBD2 for D (5 bases each). The CDR3 DNA reads TGTGCCAGCAGCCTCAGAGAGTGGGACCACGAGCAGTACTTC. Residues: CASSLREWDHEQYF.